The next 17 T cell receptor beta chains were all read from a single sample in a study of blood T cell repertoires in COVID-19. Method: immunoSEQ multiplex PCR; TCRdb's copy keeps in-frame clones and lacks some. In the table there are 180,000 or so clones, 85% to 90% of which are singletons. The sample comprised peripheral blood. The receptors stem from a woman aged 55-70 years with acute or convalescent COVID-19.

The V and J genes are TRBV7-8 and TRBJ2-7; 7 bases match TRBD2. V lost 3 bases to trimming and J lost 6 bases; unmatched junction nucleotides: 5. This CDR3 has 13 residues. Germline assignment: CDR1 SGHVS and CDR2 FQNEAQ. This CDR3 reads CASSFSREFEQYV. The CDR3 bases are TGTGCCAGCAGCTTCTCGCGGGAGTTCGAGCAGTACGTC.

This clone was recorded once. This sequence joins TRBV18 and TRBJ2-3, with 10 bases lining up with TRBD2. Germline CDR1 KGHSH, CDR2 LQKENI. The CDR3 spans 16 residues. With V trimmed by 4 bases and J by 1 base, 5 bases remained unmatched. CDR3 in DNA: TGTGCCAGCTCACGGACTAGCGGCCACGGCACAGATACGCAGTATTTT. This codes for CASSRTSGHGTDTQYF.

J is TRBJ1-5 and V is TRBV12-3 or TRBV12-4; a possible D gene is TRBD1 (5 bases). V was cut by 0 bases and J by 7 bases, with 7 bases left in between. The CDR3 contains 13 residues. CDR3 sequence: CASSLADRQPQHF. CDR3 DNA sequence: TGTGCCAGCAGTTTAGCCGACAGACAGCCCCAGCATTTT.

The genes are TRBV30 and TRBJ2-7; a weak D match, TRBD1 (6 bases). The CDR3 extends over 14 amino acids. Germline V gene data show CDR1 as GTSNPN and CDR2 as SVGIG (reference sequence). Trimming pared 2 bases from V and 4 bases from J, leaving 15 bases between. The CDR3 is CAWSLGHLSYEQYF. DNA of the CDR3: TGTGCCTGGAGTTTGGGACACCTCTCTTACGAGCAGTACTTC.

The V and J genes are TRBV27 and TRBJ2-1; 14 positions agree with TRBD2. The CDR3 is made up of 19 amino acids. CDR1 is MNHEY and CDR2 is SMNVEV in the germline V gene (reference sequence). J was trimmed by 0 bases and V by 1 base; bases with no gene match: 5. The CDR3 DNA follows: TGTGCCAGCAGTTTATGGGGACTAGCGGGAGCAACCTCCTACAATGAGCAGTTCTTC. This codes for CASSLWGLAGATSYNEQFF.

This rearrangement joins TRBV11-2 to TRBJ2-1, with a tentative D call TRBD1 (5 bases). V was clipped by 5 bases and J by 3 bases, with 17 bases between them. Germline loops: CDR1 SGHAT, CDR2 FQNNGV. The CDR3 is 16 residues long. The CDR3 sequence is CASSRPESRDYNEQFF. CDR3 nucleotides: TGTGCCAGCAGCCGGCCGGAGAGCAGGGACTACAATGAGCAGTTCTTC.

The chain couples TRBV7-9 to TRBJ2-3; D may be TRBD2 (6 bases). CDR3 length: 13 amino acids. The germline CDR1 and CDR2 sequences are SEHNR and FQNEAQ (reference sequence). V was trimmed by 4 bases and J by 3 bases, leaving 8 bases between them. CDR3 loop: CASSWGGTDTQYF. The CDR3 DNA reads TGTGCCAGCAGCTGGGGAGGAACAGATACGCAGTATTTT.

The chain employs TRBV25-1 and TRBJ1-4, with D perhaps TRBD1 (6 bases). CDR1 is MGHDK, CDR2 SYGVNS, per germline. The germline V and J ends were trimmed by 1 base and 2 bases, with 11 bases remaining between them. CDR3 length equals 16 residues. The CDR3 region has the DNA TGTGCCAGCAGTGAATGGTGGGGGGGCACTAATGAAAAACTGTTTTTT. It specifies CASSEWWGGTNEKLFF.

The gene calls are TRBV19 and TRBJ2-1; TRBD2 might be the D (6 bases). V dropped 7 bases and J dropped 0 bases, with 16 bases sitting between them. Germline CDR1 LNHDA, CDR2 SQIVND (reference sequence). The length of the CDR3 is 16 residues. The CDR3 here is CASTAGSWTSYNEQFF. In DNA, the CDR3 is TGTGCCAGTACGGCCGGGAGCTGGACCTCCTACAATGAGCAGTTCTTC.

The chain employs TRBV19 and TRBJ1-2; D remains unclear. This CDR3 region has 17 residues. Per germline, CDR1 LNHDA and CDR2 SQIVND (reference sequence). Trimming removed 6 bases from V and 3 bases from J, with 23 bases in between. The CDR3 loop is CASRLNSKLFLYYGYTF. The CDR3 DNA follows: TGTGCCAGTAGGCTGAACAGCAAGCTGTTCCTGTACTATGGCTACACCTTC.

The chain has TRBV30 and TRBJ2-6; TRBD1 aligns across 10 bases. This CDR3 region has 17 residues. Germline V gene data show CDR1 as GTSNPN and CDR2 as SVGIG (reference sequence). The trim removed 5 bases at V and 4 bases at J, leaving 11 bases unmatched. The CDR3 loop is CAWWGRTGGLGANVLTF. For the CDR3, the DNA is TGTGCCTGGTGGGGCAGGACAGGGGGTTTAGGGGCCAACGTCCTGACTTTC.

The chain has TRBV28 and TRBJ1-2; D not resolved. The CDR3 runs to 13 residues. The V and J ends lost 2 bases and 5 bases respectively, with 9 bases between them. The germline CDR1 and CDR2 sequences are MDHEN and SYDVKM. CDR3 bases: TGTGCCAGCAGTTTACAACAGCGGTATGGCTACACCTTC. It specifies CASSLQQRYGYTF.

This clone showed up just a few times. The V and J genes are TRBV28 and TRBJ2-7; D possibly corresponds to TRBD1 (6 bases). Germline assignment: CDR1 MDHEN and CDR2 SYDVKM. V was clipped by 5 bases and J by 2 bases, with 13 bases between them. This CDR3 spans 14 amino acids. For the CDR3, the DNA is TGTGCCAGCAGTACGCCCGGACAGCCCTACGAGCAGTACGTC. Its protein is CASSTPGQPYEQYV.

In the case of this clone: Other nucleotide sequences from this sample produce the same CDR3. The chain carries TRBV28 and TRBJ1-1, with D possibly TRBD1 on 6 matching bases. V lost 2 bases, J lost 0 bases, and 10 bases lay in between. The CDR3 length is 15 residues. Germline V gives CDR1 MDHEN, CDR2 SYDVKM. CDR3 DNA: TGTGCCAGCAGTTTACCAGGACAGTTGAACACTGAAGCTTTCTTT. Translated: CASSLPGQLNTEAFF.

The chain has TRBV29-1 and TRBJ2-7; possibly TRBD1 for D (6 bases). Germline-derived CDR1 and CDR2 are SQVTM and ANQGSEA. The V gene lost 4 bases and the J gene lost 1 base, with 8 bases spanning the gap. The CDR3 contains 12 residues. CDR3 sequence (DNA): TGCAGCGTTGCCACAGGGTCCTACGAGCAGTACTTC. It is translated as CSVATGSYEQYF.

The V gene is TRBV11-3, the J gene TRBJ2-1; 12 nucleotides line up with TRBD2. From germline, CDR1 is SGHNT and CDR2 YENEEA. Losses at the gene ends were 4 bases for V and 4 bases for J; bases not matched to a gene: 2. The CDR3 totals 15 residues. Here the CDR3 DNA reads TGTGCCAGCAGCTCAACTAGCGGGGGGTACAATGAGCAGTTCTTC. It yields the protein CASSSTSGGYNEQFF.

The chain combines TRBV2 with TRBJ2-1; 8 bases agree with TRBD2. The V and J ends lost 3 bases and 5 bases, in that order; junction bases with no gene match: 6. The CDR3 extends over 15 amino acids. Germline V gives CDR1 SNHLY, CDR2 FYNNEI. The CDR3 DNA reads TGTGCCAGCAGTGATTACCGAGCGGGAGACAATGAGCAGTTCTTC. This translates into CASSDYRAGDNEQFF.